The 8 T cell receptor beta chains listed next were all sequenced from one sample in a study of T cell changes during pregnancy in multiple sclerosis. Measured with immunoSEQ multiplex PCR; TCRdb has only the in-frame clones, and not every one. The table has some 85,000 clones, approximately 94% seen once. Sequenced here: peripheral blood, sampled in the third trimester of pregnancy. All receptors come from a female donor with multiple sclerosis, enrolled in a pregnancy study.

CDR3 residues: CASSDRAGGEETQYF. The CDR3 DNA reads as TGTGCCAGCAGTGACAGGGCGGGAGGAGAAGAGACCCAGTACTTC. The chain has TRBV6-4 and TRBJ2-5, with 8 bases aligning to TRBD2. The CDR3 runs to 15 residues. After removal of 2 bases from V and 3 bases from J, the junction contained 5 bases not matched to a gene. CDR1 is MRHNA, CDR2 SNTAGT, per germline.

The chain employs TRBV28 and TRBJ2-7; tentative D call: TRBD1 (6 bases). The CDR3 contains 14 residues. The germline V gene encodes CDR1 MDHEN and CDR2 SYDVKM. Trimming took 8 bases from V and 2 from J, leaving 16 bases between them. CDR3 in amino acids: CASCWGQGAYEQYF. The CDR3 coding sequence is TGTGCCAGCTGTTGGGGGCAAGGGGCCTACGAGCAGTACTTC.

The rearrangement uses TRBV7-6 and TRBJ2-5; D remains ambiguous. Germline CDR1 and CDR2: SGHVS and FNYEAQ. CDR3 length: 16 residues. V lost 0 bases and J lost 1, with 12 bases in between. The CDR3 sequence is CASSLASTAAQETQYF. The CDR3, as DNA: TGTGCCAGCAGCTTAGCGAGTACGGCGGCCCAAGAGACCCAGTACTTC.

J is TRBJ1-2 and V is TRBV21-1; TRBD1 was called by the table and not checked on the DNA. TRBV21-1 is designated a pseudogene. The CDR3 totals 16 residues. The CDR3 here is CASSKETGAGSYGYTF. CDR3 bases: TGTGCCAGCAGCAAAGAAACAGGGGCAGGGAGCTATGGCTACACCTTC.

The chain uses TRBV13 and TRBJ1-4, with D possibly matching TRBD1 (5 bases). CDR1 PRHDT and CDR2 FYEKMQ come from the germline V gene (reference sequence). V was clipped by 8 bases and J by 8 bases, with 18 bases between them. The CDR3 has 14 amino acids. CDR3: CASGGGRNDEKLFF. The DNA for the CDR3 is TGTGCCAGCGGGGGGGGGAGGAATGACGAAAAACTGTTTTTT.

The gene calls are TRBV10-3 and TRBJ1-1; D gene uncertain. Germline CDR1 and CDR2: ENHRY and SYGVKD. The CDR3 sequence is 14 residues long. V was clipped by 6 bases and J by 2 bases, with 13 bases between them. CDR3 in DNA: TGTGCCATCAGCGACGGGGTGATTAACACTGAAGCTTTCTTT. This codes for CAISDGVINTEAFF.

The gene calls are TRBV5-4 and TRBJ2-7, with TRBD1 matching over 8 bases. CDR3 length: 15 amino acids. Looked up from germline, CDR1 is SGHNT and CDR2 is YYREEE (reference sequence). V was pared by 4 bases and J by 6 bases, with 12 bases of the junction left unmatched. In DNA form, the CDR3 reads TGTGCCAGCAGCACGGGACAGGAAACTCGATCCGAGCAGTACTTC. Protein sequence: CASSTGQETRSEQYF.

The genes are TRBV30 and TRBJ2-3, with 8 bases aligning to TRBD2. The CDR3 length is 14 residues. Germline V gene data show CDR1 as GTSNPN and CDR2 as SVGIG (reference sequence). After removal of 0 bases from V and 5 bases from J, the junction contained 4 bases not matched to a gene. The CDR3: CAWSVRLAGDTQYF. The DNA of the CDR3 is TGTGCCTGGAGTGTACGGCTAGCGGGAGATACGCAGTATTTT.